These 20 T cell receptor beta chains were all obtained from the same sample, sequenced in a study of control samples from healthy donors and cancer patients. TCRdb keeps only in-frame clones here, not all; method: immunoSEQ multiplex PCR. The table records about 150,000 clones, more than 85% of them present only once. Sequencing input: blood. The source of these receptors is a man aged 25 to 40 in good health.

The CDR3 region has the DNA TGTGCCAGCAGTTCCAGGGGACTTAGCACAGATACGCAGTATTTT. This codes for CASSSRGLSTDTQYF. The chain recombines TRBV28 with TRBJ2-3, with D possibly being TRBD1 or TRBD2 (6 bases each). Trimming removed 4 bases from V and 0 bases from J, with 11 bases in between. This CDR3 contains 15 residues. Germline CDR1 reads MDHEN; CDR2 reads SYDVKM.

The chain joins TRBV13 to TRBJ2-1; 9 nucleotides line up with TRBD2. V lost 8 bases and J lost 4; bases outside the gene matches: 9. Looked up from germline, CDR1 is PRHDT and CDR2 is FYEKMQ (reference sequence). The CDR3 is 15 amino acids. CDR3 in DNA: TGTGCCAGCTATCAGGCTAGCGGGGCGTACAATGAGCAGTTCTTC. Protein sequence: CASYQASGAYNEQFF.

This clone was counted a few times. The chain employs TRBV9 and TRBJ1-1; TRBD1 agrees at 10 bases. V lost 3 bases to trimming and J lost 11 bases; unmatched junction nucleotides: 4. Germline-derived CDR1 and CDR2 are SGDLS and YYNGEE. The CDR3 is 12 residues long. The CDR3 region has the DNA TGTGCCAGCAGCGCAGGGACAGGGGCCGCTTTCTTT. Amino acid sequence: CASSAGTGAAFF. Full variable domain (outside the CDR3, taken from reference TRBV9 and TRBJ1-1): DSGVTQTPKHLITATGQRVTLRCSPRSGDLSVYWYQQSLDQGLQFLIQYYNGEERAKGNILERFSAQQFPDLHSELNLSSLELGDSALYFCASSAGTGAAFFGQGTRLTVV.

The chain has TRBV3-1 (or the pseudogene TRBV3-2) and TRBJ2-1; TRBD2 aligns across 9 bases. The germline V gene encodes CDR1 LGHDT and CDR2 YNNKEL (reference sequence). V lost 4 bases and J lost 8; bases outside the gene matches: 15. The CDR3 is made up of 17 amino acids. DNA of the CDR3: TGTGCCAGCAGCCTCCTCGGGCGGGGGGGCTTAGCGGATGAGCAGTTCTTC. Translation gives CASSLLGRGGLADEQFF.

The chain combines TRBV2 with TRBJ1-4; 7 nucleotides agree with TRBD1. V dropped 2 bases and J dropped 7; count of bases not matched to a gene: 4. This CDR3 is 14 amino acids long. The germline gives CDR1 SNHLY, CDR2 FYNNEI. CDR3 protein: CASSEYTGAEKLFF. The CDR3 DNA sequence: TGTGCCAGCAGTGAATACACAGGGGCTGAAAAACTGTTTTTT.

This chain joins TRBV5-6 and TRBJ1-4; D uncertain. V dropped 1 base and J dropped 5 bases, with 6 bases sitting between them. Germline-derived CDR1 and CDR2 are SGHDT and YYEEEE. This CDR3 spans 13 amino acids. In nucleotides, the CDR3 is TGTGCCAGCAGCTTGATGAGGAATGAAAAACTGTTTTTT. Amino acid sequence: CASSLMRNEKLFF.

V gene TRBV14 combines with J gene TRBJ1-6, with D possibly being TRBD1 (5 bases). Trimming left V 2 bases short and J 6 bases short, with 11 bases between. The length of the CDR3 is 15 residues. Germline CDR1 and CDR2: SGHDN and FVKESK. The DNA for the CDR3 is TGTGCCAGCAGCCAACTCAGGGAAGGTAATTCACCCCTCCACTTT. Translating gives CASSQLREGNSPLHF. The variable domain in full, with the rest retrieved from reference TRBV14 and TRBJ1-6, is EAGVTQFPSHSVIEKGQTVTLRCDPISGHDNLYWYRRVMGKEIKFLLHFVKESKQDESGMPNNRFLAERTGGTYSTLKVQPAELEDSGVYFCASSQLREGNSPLHFGNGTRLTVT.

The chain employs TRBV28 and TRBJ1-3; D gene uncertain. Between the trimmed V and J ends, which lost 6 bases and 2 bases, there was a span of 8 bases. Germline V gives CDR1 MDHEN, CDR2 SYDVKM. The CDR3 has 13 residues. This chain's CDR3 is CASSSNPGNTIYF. CDR3 bases: TGTGCCAGCAGCTCAAACCCTGGAAACACCATATATTTT.

The genes are TRBV5-1 and TRBJ2-7, with TRBD2 matching over 7 bases. Unmatched junction bases numbered 8, after V lost 7 bases and J lost 1 base. Germline assignment: CDR1 SGHRS and CDR2 YFSETQ. This CDR3 region has 14 residues. CDR3 sequence (DNA): TGCGCCAGCTGCTGCAGCGGGATTTCCTACGAGCAGTACTTC. Translation gives CASCCSGISYEQYF. Full variable domain (missing parts from reference TRBV5-1 and TRBJ2-7): KAGVTQTPRYLIKTRGQQVTLSCSPISGHRSVSWYQQTPGQGLQFLFEYFSETQRNKGNFPGRFSGRQFSNSRSEMNVSTLELGDSALYLCASCCSGISYEQYFGPGTRLTVT.

Points on this clone: A read error may be the cause here, since a much bigger clone is one base away. The genes are TRBV4-2 and TRBJ2-7; a weak D match, TRBD1 (5 bases). Germline V gene lookup returns CDR1 LGHNA and CDR2 YNFKEQ. The CDR3 is 15 residues long. The CDR3 reads CASSQWSGFSYGQYF. CDR3 nucleotides: TGTGCCAGCAGCCAATGGTCAGGGTTTTCCTACGGGCAGTACTTC.

The J gene is TRBJ2-4, the V gene TRBV27; D assignment may be TRBD1 or TRBD2 (6 bases each). CDR3 size: 16 residues. Trimming shortened V by 4 bases and J by 0 bases, and 13 bases separated the two germline ends. Germline V gene lookup returns CDR1 MNHEY and CDR2 SMNVEV (reference sequence). CDR3 amino acids: CASSWGAGIAKNIQYF. CDR3 sequence (DNA): TGTGCCAGCAGTTGGGGGGCAGGGATAGCCAAAAACATTCAGTACTTC.

The V call is TRBV27, the J call TRBJ1-1; D not certain. V was clipped by 0 bases and J by 5 bases, with 4 bases between them. The germline V gene has CDR1 MNHEY and CDR2 SMNVEV (reference sequence). The CDR3 is 12 amino acids. CDR3 nucleotides: TGTGCCAGCAGTTTATCGGGGACTGAAGCTTTCTTT. Protein product: CASSLSGTEAFF.

This clone has just one count. The V gene is TRBV6-5, the J gene TRBJ1-1; TRBD1 aligns across 7 bases. V trimming: 7 bases; J trimming: 5 bases; junction bases outside the gene matches: 13. The CDR3 has 15 amino acids. The germline gives CDR1 MNHEY, CDR2 SVGAGI. CDR3 protein: CASIYKQGRRTEAFF. Here the CDR3 DNA reads TGTGCCAGCATCTACAAACAGGGGCGGAGGACTGAAGCTTTCTTT.

The chain recombines TRBV7-6 with TRBJ1-5; D gene ambiguous. CDR3 length: 15 residues. Germline values: CDR1 SGHVS, CDR2 FNYEAQ. Trimming cost V 3 bases and J 0 bases, with 9 bases left between them. CDR3 nucleotide sequence: TGTGCCAGCAGCTTTGTAGGATATAGCAATCAGCCCCAGCATTTT. As protein: CASSFVGYSNQPQHF.

This clone was seen only a few times. The genes are TRBV27 and TRBJ1-3; no reliable D call. Trimming stripped 2 bases from V and 1 base from J, with 6 bases between. Germline CDR1 MNHEY, CDR2 SMNVEV (reference sequence). The CDR3 totals 14 residues. As DNA, the CDR3 is TGTGCCAGCAGTTTACGGTCTTCTGGAAACACCATATATTTT. Its translation is CASSLRSSGNTIYF.

The rearrangement uses TRBV5-1 and TRBJ2-3; 12 bases map to TRBD2. The junction had 6 bases not matched to a gene; V was cut back by 0 bases and J by 1 base. The germline V gene encodes CDR1 SGHRS and CDR2 YFSETQ. This CDR3 has 18 amino acids. The CDR3 bases are TGCGCCAGCAGCTTGGAGGCTAGCGGGGGGGCCGGCACAGATACGCAGTATTTT. It codes for CASSLEASGGAGTDTQYF.

In nucleotides, the CDR3 is TGTGCCAGCAGCCCTACAGGGGCCCCCCTCTACGAGCAGTACTTC. As protein: CASSPTGAPLYEQYF. The chain employs TRBV21-1 and TRBJ2-7; TRBD1 is taken as the D call from the table, unchecked against the DNA. TRBV21-1 is termed a pseudogene. This CDR3 has 15 residues.

The genes are TRBV2 and TRBJ1-3, with D uncertain. V was trimmed by 4 bases and J by 10 bases, leaving 11 bases between them. The CDR3 loop spans 12 amino acids. Germline CDR1 and CDR2: SNHLY and FYNNEI. The CDR3 coding sequence is TGTGCCAGCAGTGCCCAGCCAGCGACCATATATTTT. Translated: CASSAQPATIYF.

The chain links TRBV30 to TRBJ1-1, with 10 bases that match TRBD1. The CDR3 totals 16 residues. CDR1 and CDR2 (germline): GTSNPN, SVGIG (reference sequence). J lost 8 bases, V lost 2 bases, and 14 bases had no gene match. CDR3 protein: CAWSFVLTGGASEAFF. The CDR3, as DNA: TGTGCCTGGAGTTTTGTTTTGACAGGGGGCGCTTCAGAAGCTTTCTTT. Supplemented by reference TRBV30 and TRBJ1-1, the full variable domain reads SQTIHQWPATLVQPVGSPLSLECTVEGTSNPNLYWYRQAAGRGLQLLFYSVGIGQISSEVPQNLSASRPQDRQFILSSKKLLLSDSGFYLCAWSFVLTGGASEAFFGQGTRLTVV.

The gene calls are TRBV13 and TRBJ2-7, with 8 bases aligning to TRBD1. V shed 5 bases, J shed 3 bases, and the junction held 3 bases outside the gene matches. Germline V gene data show CDR1 as PRHDT and CDR2 as FYEKMQ (reference sequence). CDR3 length: 13 amino acids. CDR3 nucleotides: TGTGCCAGCAGCCCCGGGACAGGCTACGAGCAGTACTTC. This codes for CASSPGTGYEQYF.